This is a list of T cell receptor beta chains from one sample in a study of cytomegalovirus exposure and HLA in healthy donors. Repertoires were generated with immunoSEQ multiplex PCR, while TCRdb's copy carries only in-frame clones and drops some. The listing contains fewer than 130,000 clones. Input material: PBMCs. These TCRs come from a man aged 50 to 59 in good health and CMV-seronegative. The CDR3 runs from the conserved cysteine through the conserved F or W. The order of the fields is D gene, J gene, V gene, CDR3 DNA, CDR3 protein. The D gene is left open where the match is weak.

NA,TRBJ2-4,TRBV11-3,TGTGCCAGCAGCGCACAGGCTATTAAAAACATTCAGTACTTC,CASSAQAIKNIQYF
TRBD1,TRBJ1-4,TRBV27,TGTGCCAGCAGTTTATGGGGACAGGGGGAGGAAAAACTGTTTTTT,CASSLWGQGEEKLFF
NA,TRBJ2-2,TRBV5-1,TGCGCCAGCAGCTTGTTACAGCCTAACACCGGGGAGCTGTTTTTT,CASSLLQPNTGELFF
NA,TRBJ2-7,TRBV7-2,TGTGCCAGCAGCTTAGTAGCCTACTACGAGCAGTACTTC,CASSLVAYYEQYF
TRBD2,TRBJ2-7,TRBV27,TGCGCCAGCAGTTTATCGGCTAGCGGGAGGTACGAGCAGTACTTC,CASSLSASGRYEQYF
NA,TRBJ2-7,TRBV19,TGTGCCAGTAGTCCGAGGAGGACTCCCACCTCCTCCCCCGAGCAGTACTTC,CASSPRRTPTSSPEQYF
TRBD1,TRBJ2-6,TRBV28,TGTGCCAGCAGTTCGACAGGGAGTACCTCTGGGGCCAACGTCCTGACTTTC,CASSSTGSTSGANVLTF
NA,TRBJ1-4,TRBV4-3,TGCGCCAGCAGCCAAGATCTGGCGGGAGAAGGTGAAAAACTGTTTTTT,CASSQDLAGEGEKLFF
TRBD1,TRBJ2-1,TRBV5-1,TGCGCCAGCAGCTGGGGCGGACAGGGGGCTTGGGATGAGCAGTTCTTC,CASSWGGQGAWDEQFF
NA,TRBJ1-1,TRBV5-1,TGCGCCAGCAGCTTGGAGGGACACGAGGCGACTGAAGCTTTCTTT,CASSLEGHEATEAFF
NA,TRBJ2-7,TRBV6-1,TGTGCCAGCAGTGAATTCGGGACTGCCTACGAGCAGTACTTC,CASSEFGTAYEQYF
NA,TRBJ1-4,TRBV2,TGTGCCAGCAGGACGCTGGGCACTAATGAAAAACTGTTTTTT,CASRTLGTNEKLFF
NA,TRBJ2-7,TRBV21-1,TGTGCCAGCAGCGATAAGACAGTAGATATTTCCTACGAGCAGTACTTC,CASSDKTVDISYEQYF
NA,TRBJ2-1,TRBV2,TGTGCCAGCAGTGCCAGCTCCTACAATGAGCAGTTCTTC,CASSASSYNEQFF
NA,TRBJ1-5,TRBV6-1,TGTGCCAGCAGTGACTCAGGGTTTCGGCCCCAGCATTTT,CASSDSGFRPQHF
TRBD1,TRBJ1-1,TRBV18,TGTGCCAGCTCAGGCGACAGGGGAATGAACACTGAAGCTTTCTTT,CASSGDRGMNTEAFF